This TCR beta chain was identified in a study of T cell changes during pregnancy in multiple sclerosis. The method was immunoSEQ multiplex PCR; TCRdb's version includes in-frame clones alone and lacks a portion of them. The table has around 33,000 clones, roughly 89% seen once; the top ten hold about 0.5%. There are 14 residues in the CDR3. Trimming removed 10 bases from V and 4 bases from J, with 17 bases in between. The germline V gene encodes CDR1 ENHRY and CDR2 SYGVKD. The chain recombines TRBV10-3 with TRBJ2-1, with D possibly matching TRBD2 (7 bases). This specimen consisted of CD4+ T cells from peripheral blood mononuclear cells, obtained in the third trimester of pregnancy. The sequence derives from a female donor in good health, enrolled as a control in a pregnancy study. The CDR3 region is CATRGGTNYNEQFF. Written as DNA, the CDR3 is TGTGCCACCAGGGGCGGGACTAATTACAATGAGCAGTTCTTC.